The 8 T cell receptor beta chains listed next were all sequenced from one sample in a study of OX40 agonist ivuxolimab in advanced cancers. The protocol was immunoSEQ multiplex PCR, while the TCRdb copy is restricted to in-frame clones and leaves out a portion. Found here are about 26,000 clones, 88% of them singletons; the top ten hold approximately 23%. This sample comprised CD4+ or CD8+ T cells sorted from blood, obtained in a trial of the OX40 agonist ivuxolimab. The receptors here all came from an adult with an advanced solid tumor such as melanoma, head and neck, liver or kidney cancer.

In this sample, this clone turned up once. V gene TRBV29-1 combines with J gene TRBJ2-7, with 7 nucleotides matching TRBD1. The germline gives CDR1 SQVTM, CDR2 ANQGSEA. The CDR3 has 13 residues. The V gene end was trimmed by 6 bases and the J gene end by 0 bases; junction bases not matched to a gene: 5. CDR3 DNA: TGCAGCGTAGCAGGGGGATTCTCCTACGAGCAGTACTTC. Translated: CSVAGGFSYEQYF.

The chain combines TRBV4-1 with TRBJ1-1, with D perhaps TRBD1 (6 bases). Germline V lookup: CDR1 MGHRA, CDR2 YSYEKL. V was clipped by 4 bases and J by 6 bases, with 18 bases between them. CDR3 length: 15 residues. The CDR3 DNA sequence: TGCGCCAGCAGCCTTGGTAGTCAGGGGCTGTCTGAAGCTTTCTTT. Its translation: CASSLGSQGLSEAFF.

The gene calls are TRBV7-8 and TRBJ2-7, with 9 nucleotides matching TRBD1. The CDR3 runs to 15 residues. Germline trimming cut 0 bases from V and 4 bases from J; bases unmatched to any gene: 4. Germline V lookup: CDR1 SGHVS, CDR2 FQNEAQ. The CDR3 nucleotides read TGTGCCAGCAGCTTAGCAGGGACAGGGTGGTACGAGCAGTACTTC. It codes for CASSLAGTGWYEQYF.

The CDR3 is CASSRNSADTQYF. The CDR3 bases are TGTGCCAGCAGCCGAAATAGCGCAGATACGCAGTATTTT. The chain has TRBV7-3 and TRBJ2-3, with D maybe TRBD2 (5 bases). Germline V gene lookup returns CDR1 SGHTA and CDR2 FQGTGA. The CDR3 loop spans 13 amino acids. V dropped 5 bases and J dropped 4 bases, with 10 bases sitting between them.

The gene calls are TRBV7-8 and TRBJ2-7; 8 bases are shared with TRBD1. J gave up 7 bases and V 3 bases, and 8 bases lay outside the gene matches. CDR1 and CDR2 from the germline V gene are SGHVS and FQNEAQ. CDR3 length: 14 residues. CDR3 bases: TGTGCCAGCAGCTTTGACAGGGGAGGATGGGAGCAGTACTTC. This translates into CASSFDRGGWEQYF.

CDR3: CASSIISSNQPQHF. CDR3 bases: TGTGCCAGTAGTATCATCTCTAGCAATCAGCCCCAGCATTTT. The chain carries TRBV19 and TRBJ1-5; D call uncertain. Deletions cut 3 bases from V and 0 bases from J, with 6 bases between. The CDR3 has 14 residues. Germline lookup yields CDR1 LNHDA and CDR2 SQIVND (reference sequence).

In nucleotides, the CDR3 is TGTGCCAGCAGCGATACGCTAGCGGGAGCGACCTACAATGAGCAGTTCTTC. Amino acids: CASSDTLAGATYNEQFF. The chain links TRBV9 to TRBJ2-1; 10 nucleotides match TRBD2. CDR3 length equals 17 residues. Trimming at V came to 3 bases and at J to 2 bases, leaving 8 bases not matched to a gene. Germline CDR1 and CDR2: SGDLS and YYNGEE.

The chain uses TRBV4-2 and TRBJ2-3; D is possibly TRBD2 (5 bases). Deletions cut 0 bases from V and 2 bases from J, with 18 bases between. The CDR3 is made up of 18 amino acids. Germline CDR1 and CDR2: LGHNA and YNFKEQ. The CDR3 protein is CASSQDPFPPGSTDTQYF. Here the CDR3 DNA reads TGTGCCAGCAGCCAAGATCCCTTCCCCCCGGGGTCCACAGATACGCAGTATTTT.